This T cell receptor (beta chain) derives from a study of T cell responses to AZD1222 COVID-19 vaccine (dated by TCRdb to 2020 to 2023). With regard to the full study: AZD1222 recipients whose second dose came at about 4 weeks and those whose second dose came at about 12 weeks were combined into one group, since spike-specific TCR depth and breadth did not differ between the two schedules. Trial participants were enrolled by age into 18-55, 56-69 and 70-plus year subgroups, with around 150, 28 and 57 TCR-sequenced participants respectively. A total of around 240 trial participants underwent TCR sequencing, of whom 207 had received two doses of AZD1222 and approximately 26 had received two doses of the MenACWY control vaccine.

Concerning this clone itself: The target of this receptor is not known. Base qualities are not recorded, but no much larger clone differs from it by a single base.

What the authors observed across the whole study: Only six AZD1222 recipients were SARS-CoV-2 seropositive at baseline, limiting conclusions about previously exposed vaccinees. Most participants were white British and females outnumbered males, and the authors suggested that clonal diversity may have been underestimated. Epitopes outside the regions mutated in the B.1.351 and B.1.1.7 variants were reportedly recognized by nearly half of the unique spike-specific TCRs. Spike-specific TCR breadth and depth rose significantly after two AZD1222 doses compared with day 0 and with MenACWY recipients. The 56-69-year group was small, and its depth increase did not reach significance, likely because of low power. Vaccine-associated CD4 TCRs spanned the whole spike protein, with dominant responses in regions 160-218 and 743-854. Because no day 14 peak-response samples were available, repertoires were characterized only after the peak T cell response.

This sample's time point label indicates: baseline before first vaccination. Vaccinee samples were obtained from the UK trials COV001 and COV002, which included a single-blind randomized controlled phase 2/3 trial of AZD1222 (ChAdOx1 nCoV-19) in healthy adults. For TCRbeta chain sequencing, PBMC samples from trial participants were taken at day 0 and at day 28 after the second dose. CDR1 is given as MNHEY and CDR2 as SVGAGI, both from the germline V gene. Including the terminal cysteine and phenylalanine, the CDR3 comprises 14 residues. Only the CDR3 DNA is retained, 42 bases long and in frame from the first base. V is shortened by 5 bases, J by 0 bases, and the region joining them spans 10 bases. The CDR3 regions of human TCRbeta chains were analyzed by immunosequencing. The source study handled its data this way. Repertoire TCRs were checked for matches against a reference library of SARS-CoV-2-specific TCRs that had been generated using the MIRA antigen-specificity platform. Breadth was defined as the fraction of unique TCRs that were SARS-CoV-2-associated, and depth was defined as the fraction of total T cells that were SARS-CoV-2-associated. Using the MIRA data, every spike-specific TCR was mapped to the spike region that the TCR reacted to and assigned to either a CD4 or a CD8 class. Log10-transformed breadth and depth values were compared by one-way ANOVA with Sidak's multiple comparisons tests. TCRdb obtained this table from immuneACCESS and retained in-frame rearrangements with V and J assigned. These tables miss some clones; where compared with another copy, unresolved V genes account for less than half of the shortfall, and the remainder is unexplained. The V and J calls and clone size were taken over from that table, and D and trimming were inferred from the DNA. This sample is represented by around 78,000 clones; roughly 80% of them were singletons. The top ten constitute about 3% of the sample.

The starting material was peripheral blood, obtained on day 0 of AZD1222 vaccination. The sequence came from an adult in good health. This sequence uses TRBV6-5 and TRBJ1-1; no D gene call is confident. The DNA reads as follows: TGTGCCAGCAGTAGGCCAGACCTGAACACTGAAGCTTTCTTT. It codes for CASSRPDLNTEAFF.